This T cell receptor beta chain was documented in a study of vaccination and CD4 T cells after COVID-19. In the study overall: Recovered-phase convalescent patients showed SARS-CoV-2 positivity by nasal swab PCR; several were mild, one severe. Post-COVID draws followed diagnosis by a median around 92 days (range 35 to 161). At days 161 to 241 post-vaccination, as well as at day 14, a few convalescent patients were sampled.

CDR1 is SGHTA, CDR2 FQGNSA, per germline. The CDR3 is 15 residues long. V lost 4 bases and J 6 bases, leaving 18 bases between the germline ends. Indicated time point: late sampling 161 to 241 days after vaccination in a few convalescent patients. In TCRdb, the PCR reads were re-called with MiXCR into one record per CDR3 protein. The sample includes 25,000 to 35,000 distinct CDR3 sequences, approximately 49% of them seen just once. The chain carries TRBV7-2 and TRBJ2-5; TRBD1 might be the D (6 bases). This material consisted of CD4+ T cells from blood, taken about 7 months after SARS-CoV-2 vaccination. The sequence was collected from a human donor who had recovered from COVID-19. In DNA, the CDR3 is TGTGCCAGCAGCTCCCCGGGGACAAACCGGAAGACCCAGTACTTC. Protein product: CASSSPGTNRKTQYF.